This T cell receptor beta chain was found in a study of T cells in localized non-small cell lung cancer. This CDR3 is 14 amino acids long. The germline CDR1 and CDR2 sequences are MDHEN and SYDVKM. V lost 2 bases to trimming and J lost 3 bases, with 10 bases between them. Method: immunoSEQ multiplex PCR; TCRdb's copy keeps in-frame clones and lacks some. The profile shows almost 65,000 clones, 90% of them singletons. Study outcomes and limitations: It remains possible that heterogeneity exists, since only one tumor region was sequenced. There was higher T cell clonality in uninvolved adjacent lung than in tumor, and it was highest there. Appearance in adjacent lung was seen for a median around 58 of the top 100 tumor clones.

This clone was seen a single time. Its specificity is not known. Sequenced here: peripheral blood, sampled before any cancer treatment. This chain joins TRBV28 and TRBJ1-2, with a tentative D call TRBD1 (5 bases). The TCR was taken from a woman aged 35 to 70 with stage I lung adenocarcinoma. CDR3 residues: CASSLGGGDYGYTF. The CDR3 nucleotides are TGTGCCAGCAGTTTAGGGGGAGGGGACTATGGCTACACCTTC.